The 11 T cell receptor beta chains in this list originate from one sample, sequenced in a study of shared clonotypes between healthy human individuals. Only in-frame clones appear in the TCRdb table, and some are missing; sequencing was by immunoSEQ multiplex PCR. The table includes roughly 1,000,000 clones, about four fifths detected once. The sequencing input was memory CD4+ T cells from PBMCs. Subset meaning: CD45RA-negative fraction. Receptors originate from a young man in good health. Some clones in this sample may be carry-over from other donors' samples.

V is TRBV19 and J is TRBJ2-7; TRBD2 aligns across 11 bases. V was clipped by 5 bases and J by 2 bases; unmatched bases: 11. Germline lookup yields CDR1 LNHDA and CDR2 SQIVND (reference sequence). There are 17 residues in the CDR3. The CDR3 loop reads CASSFRLAGTPPYEQYF. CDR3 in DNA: TGTGCCAGTAGTTTTAGACTAGCGGGAACACCTCCCTACGAGCAGTACTTC.

CDR3 sequence: CSADRRGTQYF. DNA for the CDR3: TGCAGTGCCGATAGAAGGGGGACCCAGTACTTC. J is TRBJ2-5 and V is TRBV20-1, with D possibly being TRBD1 (5 bases). The CDR3 runs 11 residues. Germline CDR1 reads DFQATT; CDR2 reads SNEGSKA (reference sequence). The V and J ends lost 6 bases and 7 bases respectively, with 12 bases between them.

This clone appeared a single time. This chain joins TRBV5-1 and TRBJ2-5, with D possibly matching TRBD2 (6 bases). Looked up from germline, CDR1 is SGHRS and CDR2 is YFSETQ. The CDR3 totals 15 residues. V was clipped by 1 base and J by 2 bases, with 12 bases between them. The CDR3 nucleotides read TGCGCCAGCAGCTTGTTTGCGGGACCTCAAGAGACCCAGTACTTC. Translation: CASSLFAGPQETQYF.

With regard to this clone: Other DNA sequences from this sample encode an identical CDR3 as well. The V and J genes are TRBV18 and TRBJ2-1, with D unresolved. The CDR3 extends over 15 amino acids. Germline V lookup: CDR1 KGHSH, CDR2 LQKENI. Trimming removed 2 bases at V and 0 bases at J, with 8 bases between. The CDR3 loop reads CASSPDQSSYNEQFF. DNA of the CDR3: TGTGCCAGCTCACCAGACCAAAGCTCCTACAATGAGCAGTTCTTC. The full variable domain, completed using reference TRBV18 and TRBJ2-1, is NAGVMQNPRHLVRRRGQEARLRCSPMKGHSHVYWYRQLPEEGLKFMVYLQKENIIDESGMPKERFSAEFPKEGPSILRIQQVVRGDSAAYFCASSPDQSSYNEQFFGPGTRLTVL.

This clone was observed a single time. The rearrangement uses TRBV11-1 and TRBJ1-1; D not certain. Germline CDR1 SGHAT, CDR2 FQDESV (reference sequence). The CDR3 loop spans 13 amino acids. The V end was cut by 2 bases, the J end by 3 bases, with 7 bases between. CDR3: CASSLTQYTEAFF. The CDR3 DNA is TGTGCCAGCAGCTTAACTCAGTACACTGAAGCTTTCTTT.

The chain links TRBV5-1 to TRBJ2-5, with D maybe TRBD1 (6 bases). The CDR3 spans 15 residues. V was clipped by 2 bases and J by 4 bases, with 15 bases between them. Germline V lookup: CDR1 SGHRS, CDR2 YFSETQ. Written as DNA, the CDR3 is TGCGCCAGCAGCTTTGGGGGCGGGTCGCGAGAGACCCAGTACTTC. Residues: CASSFGGGSRETQYF.

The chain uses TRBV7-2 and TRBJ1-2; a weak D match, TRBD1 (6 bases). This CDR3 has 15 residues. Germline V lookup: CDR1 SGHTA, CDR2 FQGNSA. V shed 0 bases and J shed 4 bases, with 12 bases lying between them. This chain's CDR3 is CASSLAGGPSYGYTF. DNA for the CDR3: TGTGCCAGCAGCTTAGCGGGGGGGCCGAGCTATGGCTACACCTTC.

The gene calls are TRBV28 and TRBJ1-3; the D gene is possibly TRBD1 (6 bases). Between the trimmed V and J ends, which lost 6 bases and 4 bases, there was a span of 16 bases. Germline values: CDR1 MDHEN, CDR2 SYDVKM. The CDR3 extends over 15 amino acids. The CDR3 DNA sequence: TGTGCCAGCAGCTCTGCAGGGGCAAGAGGAAACACCATATATTTT. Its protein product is CASSSAGARGNTIYF.

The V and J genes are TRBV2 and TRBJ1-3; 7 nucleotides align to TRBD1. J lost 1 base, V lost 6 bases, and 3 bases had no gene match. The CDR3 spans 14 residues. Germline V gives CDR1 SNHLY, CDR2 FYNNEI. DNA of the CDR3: TGTGCCAGCAGCAAGACAGGGTCTGGAAACACCATATATTTT. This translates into CASSKTGSGNTIYF.

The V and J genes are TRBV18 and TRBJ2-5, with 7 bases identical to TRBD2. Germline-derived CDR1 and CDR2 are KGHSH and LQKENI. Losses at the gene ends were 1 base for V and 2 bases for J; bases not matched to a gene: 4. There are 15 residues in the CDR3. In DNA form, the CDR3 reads TGTGCCAGCTCACCACGGGGTAGCGGGCAAGAGACCCAGTACTTC. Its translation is CASSPRGSGQETQYF.

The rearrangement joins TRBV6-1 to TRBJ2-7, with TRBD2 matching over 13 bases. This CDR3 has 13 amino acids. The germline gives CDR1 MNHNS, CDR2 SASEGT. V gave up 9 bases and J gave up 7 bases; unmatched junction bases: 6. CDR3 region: CASGTSGTREQYF. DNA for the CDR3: TGTGCCAGTGGGACTAGCGGGACGAGGGAGCAGTACTTC.